Below are 19 T cell receptor beta chains sequenced from a single sample in a study of blood T cell repertoires in COVID-19. Only in-frame clones appear in the TCRdb table, and some are missing; sequencing was by immunoSEQ multiplex PCR. The sample has about 220,000 clones; around 85% are singletons. Source material: PBMCs or T cells enriched from blood (not recorded which). These receptors were taken from a woman aged 40-49 years with acute COVID-19.

V gene TRBV5-1 combines with J gene TRBJ2-7; TRBD2 aligns across 9 bases. This CDR3 is built from 15 residues. With 1 base clipped from V and 6 bases from J, the junction kept 8 bases outside the gene matches. Per the germline V gene, CDR1 is SGHRS and CDR2 is YFSETQ. The CDR3 sequence is CASSLSAGGPGEQYF. The CDR3 bases are TGCGCCAGCAGCTTGTCTGCGGGAGGGCCGGGCGAGCAGTACTTC. Full variable domain (missing parts from reference TRBV5-1 and TRBJ2-7): KAGVTQTPRYLIKTRGQQVTLSCSPISGHRSVSWYQQTPGQGLQFLFEYFSETQRNKGNFPGRFSGRQFSNSRSEMNVSTLELGDSALYLCASSLSAGGPGEQYFGPGTRLTVT.

The CDR3 DNA is TGTGCCAGCAGTTTGACTAGCGGGACTCGAGAGACCCAGTACTTC. Amino acid sequence: CASSLTSGTRETQYF. The rearrangement uses TRBV6-5 and TRBJ2-5; 11 bases fit TRBD2. Germline CDR1 is MNHEY and CDR2 is SVGAGI. The CDR3 runs 15 residues. The V segment lost 4 bases and the J segment 4 bases; nucleotides outside the gene matches: 5.

This chain uses TRBV2 with TRBJ2-3, with D perhaps TRBD1 (5 bases). V lost 6 bases, J lost 5 bases, and 9 bases lay in between. The CDR3 has 12 amino acids. From germline, CDR1 is SNHLY and CDR2 FYNNEI. In nucleotides, the CDR3 is TGTGCCAGCAGGGCGCAGGGAGATACGCAGTATTTT. This encodes CASRAQGDTQYF.

This clone was counted once. The chain carries TRBV19 and TRBJ2-1, with D maybe TRBD2 (5 bases). Per germline, CDR1 LNHDA and CDR2 SQIVND (reference sequence). Trimming removed 1 base from V and 10 bases from J, with 11 bases in between. The CDR3 has 13 amino acids. CDR3 DNA sequence: TGTGCCAGTAGTATAGCCGAGGGATCCGAGCAGTTCTTC. This gives the protein CASSIAEGSEQFF. Combining the CDR3 with reference TRBV19 and TRBJ2-1 gives the whole variable domain DGGITQSPKYLFRKEGQNVTLSCEQNLNHDAMYWYRQDPGQGLRLIYYSQIVNDFQKGDIAEGYSVSREKKESFPLTVTSAQKNPTAFYLCASSIAEGSEQFFGPGTRLTVL.

This clone was seen only a few times. V usage is TRBV10-2 and J usage is TRBJ2-7, with a possible D match to TRBD1 (6 bases). Germline V gives CDR1 WSHSY, CDR2 SAAADI. This CDR3 is 13 amino acids long. V was pared by 3 bases and J by 10 bases, with 16 bases between. CDR3 residues: CASSDRQVRAQYF. DNA for the CDR3: TGCGCCAGCAGTGATAGACAGGTACGAGCACAGTACTTC.

Regarding this clone: This same CDR3 is encoded by further DNA sequences in the sample. The V and J genes are TRBV3-1 (or the pseudogene TRBV3-2) and TRBJ2-7; D is unclear. The CDR3 spans 12 residues. V shed 1 base and J shed 1 base, with 2 bases lying between them. The germline CDR1 and CDR2 sequences are LGHDT and YNNKEL (reference sequence). The CDR3 DNA reads as TGTGCCAGCAGCCAAGCTTCCTACGAGCAGTACTTC. It encodes CASSQASYEQYF.

This clone was recorded once. The chain links TRBV24-1 to TRBJ2-7; 10 bases line up with TRBD1. Unmatched junction bases numbered 2, after V lost 6 bases and J lost 1 base. Germline V CDR1 and CDR2: KGHDR, SFDVKD. CDR3 size: 14 residues. CDR3 nucleotides: TGTGCCACCAGTCTGGGACAGGGGTCCTACGAGCAGTACTTC. It codes for CATSLGQGSYEQYF.

V and J are TRBV15 and TRBJ2-7, with D perhaps matching TRBD1 (6 bases). Germline assignment: CDR1 LNHNV and CDR2 YYDKDF (reference sequence). This CDR3 has 14 residues. V was shortened by 3 bases and J by 3 bases, with 12 bases between the two germline ends. The CDR3 region has the DNA TGTGCCACCAGCAGGGAAACGGACAGCTACGAGCAGTACTTC. It specifies CATSRETDSYEQYF. Using reference TRBV15 and TRBJ2-7 for the parts outside the CDR3, the full variable domain is DAMVIQNPRYQVTQFGKPVTLSCSQTLNHNVMYWYQQKSSQAPKLLFHYYDKDFNNEADTPDNFQSRRPNTSFCFLDIRSPGLGDTAMYLCATSRETDSYEQYFGPGTRLTVT.

The chain carries TRBV7-2 and TRBJ2-5; 8 bases are shared with TRBD2. This CDR3 is built from 15 residues. Looked up from germline, CDR1 is SGHTA and CDR2 is FQGNSA. The V gene end was trimmed by 6 bases and the J gene end by 3 bases; junction bases not matched to a gene: 9. The CDR3 loop reads CASRQPERGKETQYF. The CDR3 coding sequence is TGTGCCAGCAGACAACCGGAGCGGGGGAAAGAGACCCAGTACTTC. The variable domain in full, with the rest retrieved from reference TRBV7-2 and TRBJ2-5, is GAGVSQSPSNKVTEKGKDVELRCDPISGHTALYWYRQSLGQGLEFLIYFQGNSAPDKSGLPSDRFSAERTGGSVSTLTIQRTQQEDSAVYLCASRQPERGKETQYFGPGTRLLVL.

This clone was counted many times. This chain links TRBV27 with TRBJ1-1, with TRBD1 matching 7 bases. The CDR3 has 15 amino acids. From germline, CDR1 is MNHEY and CDR2 SMNVEV (reference sequence). Trimming removed 8 bases from V and 0 bases from J; junction bases left unmatched: 9. DNA for the CDR3: TGTGCCAGCGTATCTCAACAGGGGATGAACACTGAAGCTTTCTTT. Encoded protein: CASVSQQGMNTEAFF.

The DNA of the CDR3 is TGTGCCAGCAGTTCCTCTGGACTAGCGGCAGATACGCAGTATTTT. Protein product: CASSSSGLAADTQYF. The rearrangement uses TRBV6-5 and TRBJ2-3; 10 nucleotides match TRBD2. Germline values: CDR1 MNHEY, CDR2 SVGAGI. The V and J ends lost 4 bases and 4 bases, in that order; junction bases with no gene match: 5. The CDR3 length is 15 residues.

The J gene is TRBJ2-7, the V gene TRBV30; 9 bases are a match to TRBD1. This CDR3 is 13 amino acids long. With 3 bases clipped from V and 4 bases from J, the junction kept 4 bases outside the gene matches. CDR1 and CDR2 (germline): GTSNPN, SVGIG (reference sequence). CDR3: CAWRGQGRYEQYF. The CDR3 DNA reads as TGTGCCTGGAGAGGACAGGGGAGGTACGAGCAGTACTTC.

The chain couples TRBV6-5 to TRBJ1-2; D may be TRBD1 (6 bases). Germline V gives CDR1 MNHEY, CDR2 SVGAGI. V was trimmed by 7 bases and J by 1 base, leaving 16 bases between them. The CDR3 consists of 15 residues. CDR3 in DNA: TGTGCCAGCACCAACTCGAGGGGGAATAACTATGGCTACACCTTC. It specifies CASTNSRGNNYGYTF.

V usage is TRBV6-5 and J usage is TRBJ1-6, with D maybe TRBD1 (6 bases). This CDR3 has 15 amino acids. V lost 4 bases, J lost 6 bases, and 13 bases lay in between. Germline lookup yields CDR1 MNHEY and CDR2 SVGAGI. The CDR3 DNA follows: TGTGCCAGCAGTTTGCACAGGGAAGGTAATTCACCCCTCCACTTT. Its translation is CASSLHREGNSPLHF.

This clone was picked up one time. The rearrangement uses TRBV30 and TRBJ1-1; 9 nucleotides agree with TRBD1. After removal of 1 base from V and 4 bases from J, the junction contained 4 bases not matched to a gene. The CDR3 is 14 amino acids. CDR1 and CDR2 from the germline V gene are GTSNPN and SVGIG (reference sequence). The DNA for the CDR3 is TGTGCCTGGAGTGCCCGGGACAGGGTCACTGAAGCTTTCTTT. This translates into CAWSARDRVTEAFF.

On this clone itself: Other DNA sequences in the same sample also yield this CDR3. V usage is TRBV5-4 and J usage is TRBJ1-2; D is uncertain. The germline V gene has CDR1 SGHNT and CDR2 YYREEE (reference sequence). Trimming left V 1 base short and J 2 bases short, with 6 bases between. There are 13 residues in the CDR3. CDR3 bases: TGTGCCAGCAGCTTGAGAGGGAACTATGGCTACACCTTC. Translated, it gives CASSLRGNYGYTF.

The chain has TRBV28 and TRBJ1-1; D is perhaps TRBD1 (6 bases). V lost 1 base, J lost 3 bases, and 15 bases lay in between. The CDR3 length is 16 residues. The germline V gene encodes CDR1 MDHEN and CDR2 SYDVKM. CDR3 DNA: TGTGCCAGCAGTTTATCGGGGGGCAGTGGGGACACTGAAGCTTTCTTT. This codes for CASSLSGGSGDTEAFF.

The chain is built from TRBV18 and TRBJ2-7; TRBD2 matches 14 bases. J was trimmed by 4 bases and V by 5 bases; bases with no gene match: 7. The germline V gene encodes CDR1 KGHSH and CDR2 LQKENI. The CDR3 runs to 16 residues. For the CDR3, the DNA is TGTGCCAGCTCAGAGCGGACTAGCGGGAGGAGGTACGAGCAGTACTTC. This translates into CASSERTSGRRYEQYF.

V gene TRBV27 combines with J gene TRBJ2-2, with TRBD1 as a possible D gene (6 bases). The CDR3 runs to 15 residues. Trimming shortened V by 5 bases and J by 1 base, and 11 bases separated the two germline ends. CDR1 and CDR2 from the germline V gene are MNHEY and SMNVEV (reference sequence). This CDR3 reads CASSIQGWNTGELFF. The CDR3 DNA follows: TGTGCCAGCAGTATACAGGGATGGAACACCGGGGAGCTGTTTTTT.